This T cell receptor (beta chain) originates from a study of blood T cell repertoires in COVID-19. Study information: T cells, B-cell-depleted T cells, or PBMCs provided the cDNA or gDNA that served as material.

Seattle-derived patients entered the study during active infection and were followed longitudinally. Germline lookup yields CDR1 SGHDN and CDR2 FVKESK. With V trimmed by 1 base and J by 3 bases, 7 bases remained unmatched. This CDR3 is built from 17 residues. Method: immunoSEQ multiplex PCR; TCRdb's copy keeps in-frame clones and lacks some. The sample includes about 350,000 clones, around 90% of them seen just once. The receptor was derived from a man aged 25 to 45 with COVID-19, enrolled during active disease. The rearrangement uses TRBV14 and TRBJ1-4; TRBD1 agrees at 8 bases. The sequenced sample was peripheral blood. In nucleotides, the CDR3 is TGTGCCAGCAGCCAAGTAGGCCAGGGGGCACCTAATGAAAAACTGTTTTTT. Its protein is CASSQVGQGAPNEKLFF.